This TCR beta chain was recorded in a study of cytomegalovirus exposure and HLA in healthy donors. The study, taken as a whole, reports: Among TCR beta chains of equal frequency, HLA-associated ones were more clonally expanded in a later analysis. In a later analysis, parvovirus B19, influenza, CMV and Epstein-Barr virus appeared linked to several top co-occurrence clusters.

This PCR relied on a set of 60 Vbeta primers and 13 Jbeta primers. The method was immunoSEQ multiplex PCR; TCRdb's version includes in-frame clones alone and lacks a portion of them. The repertoire consists of about 260,000 clones, with approximately 84% occurring once and the leading ten covering 2% to 2.5%. The CDR3 extends over 15 amino acids. V was trimmed by 6 bases and J by 3 bases, leaving 14 bases between them. The germline V gene encodes CDR1 SNHLY and CDR2 FYNNEI. Note on this clone: Its antigen is undetermined.

This sequence was found in a woman aged 40 to 50 in good health and CMV-seropositive. The rearrangement links TRBV2 to TRBJ1-4; D perhaps matches TRBD1 (5 bases). The sequencing sample was made of PBMCs. The chain's CDR3 is CASSRAGGANEKLFF. CDR3 bases: TGTGCCAGCAGCAGAGCGGGGGGTGCTAATGAAAAACTGTTTTTT.